Shown below are 7 T cell receptor beta chains from a single sample sequenced in a study of shared clonotypes between healthy human individuals. The repertoire was sequenced with immunoSEQ multiplex PCR; TCRdb's copy has only in-frame clones and lacks some. The table shows around 700,000 clones, with roughly 70% occurring only once. The sequenced sample consisted of memory CD4+ T cells sorted from blood. Indicated subset: CD45RA-negative fraction. These receptor sequences come from a woman in her 30s in good health.

This clone was seen a single time. This chain links TRBV19 with TRBJ1-2; perhaps TRBD1 as D (5 bases). This CDR3 is 15 amino acids long. The V end lost 1 base, the J end lost 6 bases, and 15 bases lay between the germline ends. Germline V lookup: CDR1 LNHDA, CDR2 SQIVND (reference sequence). In nucleotides, the CDR3 is TGTGCCAGTAGTATAGCCGCGGGACCCCGTGATGGCTACACCTTC. Translation: CASSIAAGPRDGYTF.

The V call is TRBV2, the J call TRBJ2-3, with D perhaps matching TRBD1 or TRBD2 (5 bases each). The CDR3 loop spans 15 amino acids. Looked up from germline, CDR1 is SNHLY and CDR2 is FYNNEI. With 7 bases removed from V and 1 base from J, the gap between germline ends came to 15 bases. The CDR3 here is CASTREGPGTDTQYF. CDR3 DNA: TGTGCCAGCACTCGCGAGGGACCAGGCACAGATACGCAGTATTTT.

In its sample, this clone was seen once. CDR3 coding DNA: TGTGCCAGCAGTTGGGGAGTCAACACTGAAGCTTTCTTT. It codes for CASSWGVNTEAFF. This chain links TRBV27 with TRBJ1-1, with no clear D. The CDR3 has 13 amino acids. The germline V and J ends were trimmed by 4 bases and 2 bases, with 8 bases remaining between them. Germline loops: CDR1 MNHEY, CDR2 SMNVEV (reference sequence).

The chain carries TRBV7-2 and TRBJ2-7, with 7 bases fitting TRBD2. The CDR3 sequence is 17 residues long. Germline CDR1 SGHTA, CDR2 FQGNSA. V lost 3 bases to trimming and J lost 0 bases; unmatched junction nucleotides: 11. In DNA form, the CDR3 reads TGTGCCAGCAGCTTCCCGGGCCTGGGCGGGAGCTCCTACGAGCAGTACTTC. Encoded protein: CASSFPGLGGSSYEQYF.

The genes are TRBV7-9 and TRBJ1-1; no clear D gene. CDR1 and CDR2 from the germline V gene are SEHNR and FQNEAQ (reference sequence). The CDR3 covers 11 residues. Trimming stripped 2 bases from V and 4 bases from J, with 2 bases between. As DNA, the CDR3 is TGTGCCAGCAGCTTACCCACTGAAGCTTTCTTT. Encoded protein: CASSLPTEAFF.

V is TRBV27 and J is TRBJ2-5; TRBD2 matches at 13 bases. Germline V lookup: CDR1 MNHEY, CDR2 SMNVEV (reference sequence). CDR3 length: 17 residues. Trimming took 4 bases from V and 5 from J; bases not matched to a gene: 10. The CDR3 is CASSWGRTSGRGETQYF. The CDR3 coding sequence is TGTGCCAGCAGTTGGGGAAGGACTAGCGGGAGAGGTGAGACCCAGTACTTC.

Only a few counts were recorded for this clone. This chain links TRBV5-5 with TRBJ2-2; the D is unclear. Per the germline V gene, CDR1 is SGHKS and CDR2 is YYEKEE (reference sequence). The CDR3 length is 14 residues. V shed 3 bases and J shed 5 bases, with 11 bases lying between them. The CDR3 DNA sequence: TGTGCCAGCAGCTCGTTTCAAGGAACCGGGGAGCTGTTTTTT. Translation gives CASSSFQGTGELFF.